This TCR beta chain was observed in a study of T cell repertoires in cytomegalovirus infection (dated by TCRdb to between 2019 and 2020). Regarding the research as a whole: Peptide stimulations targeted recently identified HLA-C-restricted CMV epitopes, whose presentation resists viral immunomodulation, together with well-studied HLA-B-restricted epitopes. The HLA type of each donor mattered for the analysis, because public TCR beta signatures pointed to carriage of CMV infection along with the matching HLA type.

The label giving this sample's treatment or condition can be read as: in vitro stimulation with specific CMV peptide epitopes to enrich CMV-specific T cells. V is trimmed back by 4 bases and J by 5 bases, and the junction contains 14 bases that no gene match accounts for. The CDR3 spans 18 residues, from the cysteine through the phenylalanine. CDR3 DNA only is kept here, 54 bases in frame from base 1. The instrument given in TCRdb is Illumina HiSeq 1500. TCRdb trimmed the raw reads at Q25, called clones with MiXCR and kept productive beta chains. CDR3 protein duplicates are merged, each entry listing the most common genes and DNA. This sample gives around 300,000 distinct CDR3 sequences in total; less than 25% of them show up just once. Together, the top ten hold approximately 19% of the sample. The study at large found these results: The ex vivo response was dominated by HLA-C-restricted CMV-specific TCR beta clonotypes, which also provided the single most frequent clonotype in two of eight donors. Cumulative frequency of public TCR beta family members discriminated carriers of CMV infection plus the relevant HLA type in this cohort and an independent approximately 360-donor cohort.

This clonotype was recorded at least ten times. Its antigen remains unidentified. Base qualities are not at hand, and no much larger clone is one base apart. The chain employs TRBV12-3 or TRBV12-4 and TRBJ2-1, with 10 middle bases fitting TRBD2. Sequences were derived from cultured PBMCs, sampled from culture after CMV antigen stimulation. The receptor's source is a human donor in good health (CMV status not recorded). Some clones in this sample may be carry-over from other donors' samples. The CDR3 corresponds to CASSYPEGSGRLDNEQFF. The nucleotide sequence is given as TGTGCCAGCAGTTATCCCGAGGGTAGCGGGAGGTTGGACAATGAGCAGTTCTTC.